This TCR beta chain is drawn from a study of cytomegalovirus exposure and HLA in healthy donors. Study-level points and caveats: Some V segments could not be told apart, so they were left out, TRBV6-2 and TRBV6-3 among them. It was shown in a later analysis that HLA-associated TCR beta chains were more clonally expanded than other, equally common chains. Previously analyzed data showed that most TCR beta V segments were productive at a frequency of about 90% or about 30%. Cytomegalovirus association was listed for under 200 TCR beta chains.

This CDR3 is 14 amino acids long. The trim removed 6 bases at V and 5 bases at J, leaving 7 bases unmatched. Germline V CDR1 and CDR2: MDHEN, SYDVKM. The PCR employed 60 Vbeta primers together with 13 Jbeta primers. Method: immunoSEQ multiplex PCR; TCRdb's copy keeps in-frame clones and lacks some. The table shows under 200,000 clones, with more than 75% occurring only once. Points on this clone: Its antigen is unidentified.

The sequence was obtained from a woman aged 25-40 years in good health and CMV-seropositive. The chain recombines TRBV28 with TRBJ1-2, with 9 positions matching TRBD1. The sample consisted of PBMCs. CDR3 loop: CASRTGQGVYGYTF. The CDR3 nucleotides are TGTGCCAGCAGGACGGGACAGGGAGTTTATGGCTACACCTTC.